This T cell receptor beta chain emerged from a study of cytomegalovirus exposure and HLA in healthy donors. Study information: An analysis done earlier identified almost 120 million unique TCR beta sequences from about 179 million T cells.

13 Jbeta primers and 60 Vbeta primers were used for the PCR. The protocol was immunoSEQ multiplex PCR, while the TCRdb copy is restricted to in-frame clones and leaves out a portion. The sample shows under 150,000 clones, about 73% of them seen only once. Study conclusions and caveats: By HLA locus, TCR association rates varied in a later analysis, with DRB1 showing the most and HLA-C the fewest. In an earlier analysis, productive rearrangement rates for most beta V segments clustered near 87% or 30%.

CDR3 length equals 16 residues. V lost 7 bases and J lost 2, with 18 bases in between. Germline CDR1 reads MGHRA; CDR2 reads YSYEKL. In regard to this clone: The antigen is not known.

The rearrangement uses TRBV4-1 and TRBJ1-3; perhaps TRBD1 as D (5 bases). The source is a woman aged 25 to 39 in good health and CMV-seropositive. The sample comprised PBMCs. In DNA, the CDR3 is TGCGCCAGCACCCCTTCGACAGTGCAGGCTGGAAACACCATATATTTT. Its translation is CASTPSTVQAGNTIYF.